This T cell receptor (beta chain) was identified during a study of cytomegalovirus exposure and HLA in healthy donors. Trimming stripped 4 bases from V and 7 bases from J, with 8 bases between. The germline gives CDR1 GTSNPN, CDR2 SVGIG (reference sequence). The CDR3 has 11 residues. Study-level results: Reports state that TCR beta sequences accurately predicted most subjects' HLA-A and HLA-B alleles. In presence/absence analyses, roughly uniform sequencing depth across donors was assumed. In a later analysis, an Asian-associated ancestry cluster reportedly showed fewer N-insertions than the roughly 730-donor mean.

About this clone: The antigen is not known.

Primers: 60 Vbeta forward and 13 Jbeta reverse. In the original workflow: An analysis performed later counted 60 million to 90 million unique TCR beta chains (roughly 9.9 million of them shared). Generated by immunoSEQ multiplex PCR, the TCRdb table keeps only in-frame clones and is missing some. D and trimming were read from the DNA, whereas the V and J calls and clone size are those reported in that table. The sample shows fewer than 200,000 clones, 65% to 85% of them seen only once. This TCR was sampled from a woman aged 45-65 years in good health and CMV-seropositive. The sample was PBMCs. This chain joins TRBV30 and TRBJ2-1, with unresolved D. The CDR3 coding sequence is TGTGCCTGGAACCCCCGGAATGAGCAGTTCTTC. The encoded protein is CAWNPRNEQFF.